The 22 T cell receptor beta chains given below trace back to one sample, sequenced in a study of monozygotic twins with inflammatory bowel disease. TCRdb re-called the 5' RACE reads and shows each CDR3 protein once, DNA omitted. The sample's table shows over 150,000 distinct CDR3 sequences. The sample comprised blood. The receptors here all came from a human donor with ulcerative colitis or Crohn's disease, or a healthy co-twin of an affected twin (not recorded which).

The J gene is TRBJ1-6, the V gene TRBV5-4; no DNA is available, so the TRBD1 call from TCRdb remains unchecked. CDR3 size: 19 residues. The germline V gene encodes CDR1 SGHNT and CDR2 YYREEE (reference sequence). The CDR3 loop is CASSFAFLIQGAGDSPLHF.

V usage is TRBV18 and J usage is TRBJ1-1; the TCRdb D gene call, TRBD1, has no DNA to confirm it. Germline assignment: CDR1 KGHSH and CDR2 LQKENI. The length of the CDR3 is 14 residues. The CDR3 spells CASSPLDREVGAFF.

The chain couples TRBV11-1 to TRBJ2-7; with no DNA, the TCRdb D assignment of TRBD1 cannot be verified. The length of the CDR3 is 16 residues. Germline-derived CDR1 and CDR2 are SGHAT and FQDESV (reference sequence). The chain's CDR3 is CASSLGGRAVTYEQYF.

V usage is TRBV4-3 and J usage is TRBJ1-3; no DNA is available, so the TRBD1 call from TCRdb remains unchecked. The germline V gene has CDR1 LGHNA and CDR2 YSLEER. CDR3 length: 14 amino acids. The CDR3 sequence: CASSQDTGRNTIYF.

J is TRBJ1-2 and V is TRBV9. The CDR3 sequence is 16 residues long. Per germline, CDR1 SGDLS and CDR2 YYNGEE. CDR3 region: CASSVAGDAVVYGYTF.

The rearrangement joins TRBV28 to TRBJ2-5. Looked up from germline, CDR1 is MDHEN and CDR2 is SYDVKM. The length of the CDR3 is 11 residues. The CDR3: CASMIQETQYF.

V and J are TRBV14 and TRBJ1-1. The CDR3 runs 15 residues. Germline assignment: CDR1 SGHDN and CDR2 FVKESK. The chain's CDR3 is CASSQAGFRNTEAFF.

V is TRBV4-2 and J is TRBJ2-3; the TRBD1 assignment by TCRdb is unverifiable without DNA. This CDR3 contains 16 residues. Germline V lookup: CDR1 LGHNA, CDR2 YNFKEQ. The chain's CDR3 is CASSQESPVLTDTQYF.

CDR3 amino acids: CASSSGAGGYTF. The gene calls are TRBV12-3 or TRBV12-4 and TRBJ1-2; with no DNA, the TCRdb D assignment of TRBD1 cannot be verified. The CDR3 is 12 amino acids.

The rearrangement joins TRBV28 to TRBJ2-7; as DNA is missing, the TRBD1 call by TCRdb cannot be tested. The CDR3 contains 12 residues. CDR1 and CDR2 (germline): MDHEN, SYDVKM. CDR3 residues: CASNQGVYEQYF.

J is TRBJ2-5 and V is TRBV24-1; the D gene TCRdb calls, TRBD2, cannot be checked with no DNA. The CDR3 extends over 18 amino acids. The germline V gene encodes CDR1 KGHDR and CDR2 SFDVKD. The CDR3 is CATSDPLPGLAGQETQYF.

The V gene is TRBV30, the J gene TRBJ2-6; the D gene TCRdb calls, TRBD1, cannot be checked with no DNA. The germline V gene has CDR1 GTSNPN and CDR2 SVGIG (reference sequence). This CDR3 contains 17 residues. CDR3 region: CAWSVPTGVLGANVLTF.

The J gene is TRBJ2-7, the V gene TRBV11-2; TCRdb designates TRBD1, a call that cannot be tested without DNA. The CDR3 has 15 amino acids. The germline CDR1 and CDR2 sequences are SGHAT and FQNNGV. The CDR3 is CASSAVRDRPYEQYF.

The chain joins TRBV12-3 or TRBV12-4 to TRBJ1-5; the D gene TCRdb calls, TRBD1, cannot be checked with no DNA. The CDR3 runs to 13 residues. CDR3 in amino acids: CASSQQVNQPQHF.

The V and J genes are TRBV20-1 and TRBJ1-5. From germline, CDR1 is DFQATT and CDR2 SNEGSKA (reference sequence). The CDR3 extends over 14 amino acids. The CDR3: CSARGDTRNQPQHF.

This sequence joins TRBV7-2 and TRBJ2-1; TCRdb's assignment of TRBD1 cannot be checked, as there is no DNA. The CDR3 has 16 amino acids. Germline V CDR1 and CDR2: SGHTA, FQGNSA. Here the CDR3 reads CASSYAGGAGYNEQFF.

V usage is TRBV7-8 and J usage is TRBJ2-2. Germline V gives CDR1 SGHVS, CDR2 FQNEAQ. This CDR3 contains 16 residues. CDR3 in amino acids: CASSLEAGLNTGELFF. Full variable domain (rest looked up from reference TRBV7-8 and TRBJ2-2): GAGVSQSPRYKVAKRGQDVALRCDPISGHVSLFWYQQALGQGPEFLTYFQNEAQLDKSGLPSDRFFAERPEGSVSTLKIQRTQQEDSAVYLCASSLEAGLNTGELFFGEGSRLTVL.

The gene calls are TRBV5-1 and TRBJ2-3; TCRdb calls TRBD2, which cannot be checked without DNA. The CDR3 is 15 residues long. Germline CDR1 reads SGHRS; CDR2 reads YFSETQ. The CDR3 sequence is CASSLLAGRADTQYF.

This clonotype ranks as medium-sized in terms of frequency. This CDR3 is CASSLVGRVLNTGELFF. The gene calls are TRBV7-8 and TRBJ2-2. Germline assignment: CDR1 SGHVS and CDR2 FQNEAQ. The CDR3 spans 17 residues.

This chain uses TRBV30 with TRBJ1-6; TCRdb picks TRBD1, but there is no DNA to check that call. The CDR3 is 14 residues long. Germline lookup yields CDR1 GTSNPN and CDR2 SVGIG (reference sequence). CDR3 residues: CASRTGGETSPLHF.

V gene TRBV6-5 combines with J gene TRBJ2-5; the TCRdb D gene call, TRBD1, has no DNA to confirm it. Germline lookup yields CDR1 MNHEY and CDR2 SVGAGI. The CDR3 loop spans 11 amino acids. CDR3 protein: CASMGGESQYF.

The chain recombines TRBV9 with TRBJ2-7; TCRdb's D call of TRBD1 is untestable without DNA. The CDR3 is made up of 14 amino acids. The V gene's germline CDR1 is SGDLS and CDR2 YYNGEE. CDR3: CASSPREGPYEQYF. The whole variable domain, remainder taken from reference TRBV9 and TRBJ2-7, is DSGVTQTPKHLITATGQRVTLRCSPRSGDLSVYWYQQSLDQGLQFLIQYYNGEERAKGNILERFSAQQFPDLHSELNLSSLELGDSALYFCASSPREGPYEQYFGPGTRLTVT.